The rows below give T cell receptor beta chains drawn from one sample of a study of monozygotic twins with inflammatory bowel disease. TCRdb reprocessed the 5' RACE reads; each CDR3 protein has one entry and no DNA is given. The listing records around 400,000 distinct CDR3 sequences. Sequencing was done on a sample of blood. Every receptor here comes from a human donor with ulcerative colitis or Crohn's disease, or a healthy co-twin of an affected twin (not recorded which). Both conserved end residues are part of each CDR3. Fields, in order: J gene, V gene, CDR3 protein.

J gene: TRBJ2-1
V gene: TRBV20-1
CDR3 protein: CSAGSGTGRREQFF

J gene: TRBJ2-1
V gene: TRBV13
CDR3 protein: CASSLRDRGIEEQFF

J gene: TRBJ2-7
V gene: TRBV10-3
CDR3 protein: CAISEAAGAYEQYF

J gene: TRBJ1-1
V gene: TRBV6-1
CDR3 protein: CASRRATGWGGNTEAFF

J gene: TRBJ2-1
V gene: TRBV20-1
CDR3 protein: CSAPTSGGPSNEQFF

J gene: TRBJ2-1
V gene: TRBV6-5
CDR3 protein: CASSSTGTAQFF

J gene: TRBJ1-5
V gene: TRBV6-2/TRBV6-3
CDR3 protein: CASSYSLGSVTNQPQHF

J gene: TRBJ2-5
V gene: TRBV5-1
CDR3 protein: CASSLARVETQYF

J gene: TRBJ2-1
V gene: TRBV20-1
CDR3 protein: CSASGPSSSYNEQFF

J gene: TRBJ2-5
V gene: TRBV5-1
CDR3 protein: CASSLEGGKRETQYF

J gene: TRBJ2-3
V gene: TRBV20-1
CDR3 protein: CSARGRVFGDTQYF

J gene: TRBJ1-5
V gene: TRBV5-6
CDR3 protein: CASSFGGRVNQPQHF

J gene: TRBJ2-6
V gene: TRBV5-6
CDR3 protein: CASSLDPEGANVLTF

J gene: TRBJ1-2
V gene: TRBV1
CDR3 protein: CTSSQVRVVRHRGGYTF

J gene: TRBJ2-2
V gene: TRBV7-2
CDR3 protein: CASSLSLGKAGELFF

J gene: TRBJ2-7
V gene: TRBV5-1
CDR3 protein: CASRRGSNTGSISYEQYF

J gene: TRBJ1-4
V gene: TRBV5-5
CDR3 protein: CASSQSDSREKLFF

J gene: TRBJ2-4
V gene: TRBV20-1
CDR3 protein: CSASSVLAKNIQYF

J gene: TRBJ2-2
V gene: TRBV5-1
CDR3 protein: CASSSGQYANTGELFF

J gene: TRBJ2-6
V gene: TRBV29-1
CDR3 protein: CSVEDRSLSGANVLTF

J gene: TRBJ1-2
V gene: TRBV20-1
CDR3 protein: CSAALGGTWGGYTF

J gene: TRBJ1-6
V gene: TRBV3-1
CDR3 protein: CASSQGQGSYSPLHF

J gene: TRBJ2-7
V gene: TRBV12-3/TRBV12-4
CDR3 protein: CASSPVGGLYEQYF

J gene: TRBJ1-2
V gene: TRBV29-1
CDR3 protein: CSVDVRGSYGYTF

J gene: TRBJ2-7
V gene: TRBV7-2
CDR3 protein: CASSPDRGNEQYF

J gene: TRBJ2-1
V gene: TRBV6-6
CDR3 protein: CASSYPSNEQFF

J gene: TRBJ1-4
V gene: TRBV5-5
CDR3 protein: CASSLSASWNEKLFF

J gene: TRBJ2-7
V gene: TRBV7-9
CDR3 protein: CASSSSGGRSYEQYF

J gene: TRBJ2-5
V gene: TRBV18
CDR3 protein: CASSPTPSAGETQYF

J gene: TRBJ1-4
V gene: TRBV19
CDR3 protein: CASSNLPQYANEKLFF

J gene: TRBJ2-1
V gene: TRBV6-2/TRBV6-3
CDR3 protein: CASGQDLYNEQFF

J gene: TRBJ2-1
V gene: TRBV5-1
CDR3 protein: CASSEGSSYNEQFF

J gene: TRBJ2-1
V gene: TRBV20-1
CDR3 protein: CSARGRAEQFF